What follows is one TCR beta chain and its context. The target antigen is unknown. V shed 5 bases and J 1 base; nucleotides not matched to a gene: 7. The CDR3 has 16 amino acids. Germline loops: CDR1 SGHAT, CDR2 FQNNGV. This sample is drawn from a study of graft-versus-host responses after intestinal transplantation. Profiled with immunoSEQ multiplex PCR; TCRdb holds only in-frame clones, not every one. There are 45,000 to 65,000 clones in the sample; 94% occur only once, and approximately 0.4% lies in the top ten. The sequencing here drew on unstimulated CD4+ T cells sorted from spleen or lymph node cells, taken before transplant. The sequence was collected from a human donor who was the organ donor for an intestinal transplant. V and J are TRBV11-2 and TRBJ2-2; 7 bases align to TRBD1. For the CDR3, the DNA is TGTGCCAGCAGCGTTCAGGACAGGAAGAACACCGGGGAGCTGTTTTTT. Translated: CASSVQDRKNTGELFF.